The clone carrying this T cell receptor (beta chain) has more than one count but fewer than ten. Its antigen remains unidentified. Assay: immunoSEQ multiplex PCR; the TCRdb copy retains only in-frame clones and omits some. The sample has about 60,000 clones; roughly 91% are singletons. The record originates from a study of OX40 agonist ivuxolimab in advanced cancers. At the level of the study: The patients received ivuxolimab by intravenous route every 2 weeks at 0.01 to 10 mg/kg. Cohort: approximately 83% men, mean age about 62, aged roughly 23 to 90. Study-wide findings and caveats: Compared with CD4+, CD8+ T cells on average had more expanded clones. Nonresponders, in some cases, also had low normalized T-cell clonal expansion.

V was trimmed by 3 bases and J by 6 bases, leaving 11 bases between them. The CDR3 covers 13 residues. In germline, CDR1 is SEHNR, CDR2 FQNEAQ (reference sequence). This specimen consisted of CD4+ or CD8+ T cells sorted from blood, obtained in a trial of the OX40 agonist ivuxolimab. The chain employs TRBV7-9 and TRBJ1-1; no reliable D call. This receptor was taken from an adult with an advanced solid tumor such as melanoma, head and neck, liver or kidney cancer. Written as DNA, the CDR3 is TGTGCCAGCAGCTTTGCCGGTGAACCTGAAGCTTTCTTT. This gives the protein CASSFAGEPEAFF.